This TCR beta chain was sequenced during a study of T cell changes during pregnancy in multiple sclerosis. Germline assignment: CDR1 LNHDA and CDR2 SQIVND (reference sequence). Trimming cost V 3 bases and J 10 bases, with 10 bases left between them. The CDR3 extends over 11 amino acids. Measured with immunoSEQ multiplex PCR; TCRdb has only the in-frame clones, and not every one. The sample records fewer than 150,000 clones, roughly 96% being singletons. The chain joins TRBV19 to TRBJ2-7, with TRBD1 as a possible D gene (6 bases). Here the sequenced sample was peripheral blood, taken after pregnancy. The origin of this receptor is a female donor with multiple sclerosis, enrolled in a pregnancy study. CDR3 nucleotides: TGTGCCAGTAGTATGGACAGTCTACAGTACTTC. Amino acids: CASSMDSLQYF.